The present entry profiles one T cell receptor beta chain with its context. A single count supports this clonotype. Which antigen it targets is not known. No base-level quality is on record; no much larger clone is a single base apart. The 39 donors, aged about 6 to 100 years, were systemically healthy Caucasian individuals from Russia. Around 10 milliliters of peripheral blood were collected from each donor into EDTA-treated Vacutainer tubes. PBMCs were isolated by Ficoll-Paque density-gradient centrifugation, with at least 6 million obtained per sample. Trizol reagent was used to extract total RNA from the PBMCs, yielding at least 6 micrograms per sample. The percentages of naive CD45RAhigh/CD27high T cells were determined by flow cytometry on a PBMC aliquot from every donor. These data come from a study of blood T cells in healthy people across ages (dated by TCRdb to about 2015). For context, the study as a whole: In model experiments, template switching captured about one uniquely barcoded TCR beta cDNA molecule for every two T cells. Age-related changes in TCR beta repertoire diversity were measured in the study by deep sequencing normalized with unique cDNA molecular identifiers. The donors were divided into four age groups: young (average around 16 years), middle-aged (under 40), aged (around 59) and long-lived (82). To avoid experimental bias, donors of different ages were spread randomly across the sequencing lanes. Two additional independent replicas of 1 million unique cDNA reads from the same blood draw were analyzed for two donors (one aged 18 to 29 and one aged 80 or older). What the study reported, not specific to this receptor: As age increased, observed TCR beta diversity per million T cells dropped in a roughly linear way, and a significant reduction was already evident by age about 40. Because donor CMV infection status was unknown, age-related changes in expanded clonotypes were potentially confounded. Estimates of total diversity based on one million sequenced T cells were considered lower bounds and underestimates. The long-lived group showed more naive CD4+ T cells, fewer expanded clones and increased TCR diversity than the aged group, suggesting age selection. The percentage of naive T cells measured by flow cytometry correlated strongly with observed TCR beta diversity. Because profiling used bulk unsorted PBMCs, naive and antigen-experienced compartments could not be compared conclusively.

Library construction relied on 5' RACE. The run used an Illumina HiSeq 2500. The second PCR ran for about 6 to 12 cycles and used a J-beta primer mix along with a sample-barcoded 5' primer. A template-switch 5' adaptor carrying 12 random nucleotides introduced a unique molecular identifier onto each TCR beta cDNA molecule. Each sample yielded at least 2.5 million CDR3-containing paired-end reads. All of the RNA was converted into first-strand cDNA using the Mint cDNA synthesis kit, with a TRBC-specific oligonucleotide serving as the primer. After uracil-DNA glycosylase treatment, a first 18-cycle PCR used universal primers M1SS and BC2_uni_R on all cDNA. On the authors' methods: Each sample was normalized by randomly selecting 1 million high-quality reads, each carrying a distinct molecular identifier. Instead of being binned into consensus sequences, reads that shared molecular identifiers were thrown out. MiTCR, set to a Q25 quality threshold and the strictest error-elimination algorithm, was used for CDR3 identification, clonotype clustering and error correction. Lower-bound total TCR beta diversity was estimated with a nonparametric unseen species model using Euler transformation. In-frame beta chains were kept once TCRdb had trimmed the public reads at Q25 with fastp and called clones with MiXCR. One record per CDR3 amino acid sequence lists the most common genes and DNA. What appears here as the V and J calls and clone size reflects TCRdb's work, not the paper's. This sample gives about a million distinct CDR3 sequences in total; roughly 43% of them show up just once. The ten largest clones capture roughly 13% of the sample.

Sequenced: blood. This TCR was recovered from a man aged 25 to 40 in good health.

The CDR3 loop reads CASSLDRAASNEQFF. The DNA is as follows: TGTGCCAGCAGCTTGGACAGGGCGGCTTCCAATGAGCAGTTCTTC. This chain is built from TRBV5-5 and TRBJ2-1; TRBD1 might be the D gene, on 6 matching bases. The CDR3 goes from the cysteine to the phenylalanine over 15 residues. CDR3 DNA only is kept here, 45 bases in frame from base 1. The germline V gene (reference sequence) sets CDR1 to SGHKS and CDR2 to YYEKEE. The trim is 0 bases for V and 6 bases for J, with a gap of 13 bases between the germline ends. Extended through the reference TRBV5-5 and TRBJ2-1 proteins, this CDR3 yields the full variable domain: DAGVTQSPTHLIKTRGQQVTLRCSPISGHKSVSWYQQVLGQGPQFIFQYYEKEERGRGNFPDRFSARQFPNYSSELNVNALLLGDSALYLCASSLDRAASNEQFFGPGTRLTVL.